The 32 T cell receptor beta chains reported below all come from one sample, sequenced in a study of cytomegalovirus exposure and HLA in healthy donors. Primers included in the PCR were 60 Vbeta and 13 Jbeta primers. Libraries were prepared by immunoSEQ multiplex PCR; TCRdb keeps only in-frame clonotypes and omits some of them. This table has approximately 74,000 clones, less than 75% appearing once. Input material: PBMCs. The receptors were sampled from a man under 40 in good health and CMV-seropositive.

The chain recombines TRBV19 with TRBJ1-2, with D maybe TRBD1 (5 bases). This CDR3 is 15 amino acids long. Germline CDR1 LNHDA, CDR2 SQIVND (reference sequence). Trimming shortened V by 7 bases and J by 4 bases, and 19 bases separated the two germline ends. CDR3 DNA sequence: TGTGCCAGTATCCCGCGGGGGGGGGAACTCTATGGCTACACCTTC. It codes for CASIPRGGELYGYTF.

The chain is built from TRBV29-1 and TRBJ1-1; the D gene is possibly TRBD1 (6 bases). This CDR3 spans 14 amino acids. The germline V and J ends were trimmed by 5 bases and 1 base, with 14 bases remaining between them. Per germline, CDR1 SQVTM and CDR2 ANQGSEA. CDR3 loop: CSVLGQPGNTEAFF. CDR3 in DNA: TGCAGCGTTTTGGGACAACCTGGGAACACTGAAGCTTTCTTT.

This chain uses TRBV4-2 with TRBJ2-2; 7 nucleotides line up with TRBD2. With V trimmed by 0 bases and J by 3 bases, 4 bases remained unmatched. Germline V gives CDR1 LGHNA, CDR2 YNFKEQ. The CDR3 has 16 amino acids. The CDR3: CASSQDGGRDTGELFF. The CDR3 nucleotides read TGTGCCAGCAGCCAAGATGGAGGGAGGGACACCGGGGAGCTGTTTTTT.

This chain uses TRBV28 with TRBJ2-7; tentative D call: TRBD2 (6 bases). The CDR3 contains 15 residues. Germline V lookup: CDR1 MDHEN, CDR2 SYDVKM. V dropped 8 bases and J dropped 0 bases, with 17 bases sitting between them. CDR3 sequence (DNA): TGTGCCAGCCGTCCCACGGAGGGCCCCTCCTACGAGCAGTACTTC. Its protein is CASRPTEGPSYEQYF.

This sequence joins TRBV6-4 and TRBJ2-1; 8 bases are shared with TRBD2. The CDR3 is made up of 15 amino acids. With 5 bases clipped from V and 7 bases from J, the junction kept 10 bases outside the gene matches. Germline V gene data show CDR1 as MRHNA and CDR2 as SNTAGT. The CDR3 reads CASSPSSGRGNEQFF. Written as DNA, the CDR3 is TGTGCCAGCAGTCCCTCCAGCGGGAGAGGAAATGAGCAGTTCTTC.

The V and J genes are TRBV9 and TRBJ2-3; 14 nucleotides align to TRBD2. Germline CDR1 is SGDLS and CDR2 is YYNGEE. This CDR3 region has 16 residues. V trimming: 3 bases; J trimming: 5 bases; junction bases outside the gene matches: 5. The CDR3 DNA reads TGTGCCAGCAGCGGGGGACTAGCGGGAGACGTAGATACGCAGTATTTT. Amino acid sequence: CASSGGLAGDVDTQYF.

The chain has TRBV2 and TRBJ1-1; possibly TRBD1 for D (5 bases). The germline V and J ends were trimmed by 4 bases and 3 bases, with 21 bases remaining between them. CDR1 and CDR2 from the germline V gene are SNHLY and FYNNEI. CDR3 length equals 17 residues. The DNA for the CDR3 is TGTGCCAGCAGTGGAATTCCGGGGGAGGGGAAGGACACTGAAGCTTTCTTT. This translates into CASSGIPGEGKDTEAFF.

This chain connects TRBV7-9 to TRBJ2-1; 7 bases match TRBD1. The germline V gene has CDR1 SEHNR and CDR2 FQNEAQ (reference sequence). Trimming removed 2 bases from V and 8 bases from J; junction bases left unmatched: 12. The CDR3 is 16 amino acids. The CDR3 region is CASSLKGARTGDEQFF. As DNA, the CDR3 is TGTGCCAGCAGCTTAAAGGGGGCAAGGACGGGCGATGAGCAGTTCTTC.

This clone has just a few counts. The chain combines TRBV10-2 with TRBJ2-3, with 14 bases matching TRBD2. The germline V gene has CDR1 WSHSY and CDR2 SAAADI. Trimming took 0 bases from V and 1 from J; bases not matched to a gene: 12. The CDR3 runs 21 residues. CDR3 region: CASSESSWGTSGGPGTDTQYF. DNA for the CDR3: TGCGCCAGCAGTGAGTCGAGTTGGGGGACTAGCGGGGGCCCTGGCACAGATACGCAGTATTTT.

The CDR3 sequence is CASSFFGTGYYGYTF. The CDR3 nucleotides are TGTGCCAGCAGCTTTTTCGGGACAGGGTACTATGGCTACACCTTC. This chain joins TRBV5-4 and TRBJ1-2, with 9 positions matching TRBD1. V was pared by 2 bases and J by 3 bases, with 5 bases of the junction left unmatched. Germline CDR1 reads SGHNT; CDR2 reads YYREEE (reference sequence). The CDR3 contains 15 residues.

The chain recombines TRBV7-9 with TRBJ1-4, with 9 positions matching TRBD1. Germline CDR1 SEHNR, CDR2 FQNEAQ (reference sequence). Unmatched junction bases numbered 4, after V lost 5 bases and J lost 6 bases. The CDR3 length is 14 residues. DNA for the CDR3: TGTGCCAGCAGCCCCGGGACAGGGTATGAAAAACTGTTTTTT. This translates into CASSPGTGYEKLFF.

The CDR3 protein is CASSYRTNQETQYF. DNA of the CDR3: TGTGCCAGCAGCTATAGGACAAACCAAGAGACCCAGTACTTC. The V call is TRBV5-6, the J call TRBJ2-5; D is possibly TRBD1 (5 bases). The V gene lost 3 bases and the J gene lost 0 bases, with 9 bases spanning the gap. Germline V gene data show CDR1 as SGHDT and CDR2 as YYEEEE. The CDR3 covers 14 residues.

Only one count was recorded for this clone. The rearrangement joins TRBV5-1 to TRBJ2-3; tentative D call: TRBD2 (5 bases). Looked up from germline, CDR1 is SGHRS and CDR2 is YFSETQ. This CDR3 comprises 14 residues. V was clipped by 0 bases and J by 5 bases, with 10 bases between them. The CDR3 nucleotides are TGCGCCAGCAGCTTGGAGGGAGTCATAGATACGCAGTATTTT. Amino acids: CASSLEGVIDTQYF.

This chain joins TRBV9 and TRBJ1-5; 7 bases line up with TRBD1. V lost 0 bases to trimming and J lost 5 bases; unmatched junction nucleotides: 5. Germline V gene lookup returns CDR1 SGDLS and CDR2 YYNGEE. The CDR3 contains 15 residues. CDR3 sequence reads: CASSVGQGDYQPQHF. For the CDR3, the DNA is TGTGCCAGCAGCGTAGGACAGGGAGATTATCAGCCCCAGCATTTT.

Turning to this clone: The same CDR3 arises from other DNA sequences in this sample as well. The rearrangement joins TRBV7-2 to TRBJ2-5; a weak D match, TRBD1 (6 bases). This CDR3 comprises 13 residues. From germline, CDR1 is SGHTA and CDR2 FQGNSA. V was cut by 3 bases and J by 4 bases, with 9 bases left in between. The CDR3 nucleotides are TGTGCCAGCAGCTTGTTAGGGGGAGAGACCCAGTACTTC. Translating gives CASSLLGGETQYF.

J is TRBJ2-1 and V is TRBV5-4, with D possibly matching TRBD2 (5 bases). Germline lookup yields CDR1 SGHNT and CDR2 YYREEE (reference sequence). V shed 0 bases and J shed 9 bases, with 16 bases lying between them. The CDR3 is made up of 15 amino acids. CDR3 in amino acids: CASSLGTSPSGEQFF. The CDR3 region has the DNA TGTGCCAGCAGCTTGGGGACTTCACCTTCAGGTGAGCAGTTCTTC.

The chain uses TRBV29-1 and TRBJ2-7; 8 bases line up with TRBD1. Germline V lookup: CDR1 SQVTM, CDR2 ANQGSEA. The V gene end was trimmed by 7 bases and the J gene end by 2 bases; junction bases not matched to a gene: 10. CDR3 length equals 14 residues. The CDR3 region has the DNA TGCAGCGCCAGCAGAGGACAGGGAGCCTACGAGCAGTACTTC. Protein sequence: CSASRGQGAYEQYF.

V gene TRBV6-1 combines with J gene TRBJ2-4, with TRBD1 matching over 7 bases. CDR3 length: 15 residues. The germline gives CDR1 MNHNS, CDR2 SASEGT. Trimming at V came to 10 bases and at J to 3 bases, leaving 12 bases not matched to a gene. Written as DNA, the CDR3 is TGTGCCACCTCTCCTGCAGGGGGAGTCAAAAACATTCAGTACTTC. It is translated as CATSPAGGVKNIQYF.

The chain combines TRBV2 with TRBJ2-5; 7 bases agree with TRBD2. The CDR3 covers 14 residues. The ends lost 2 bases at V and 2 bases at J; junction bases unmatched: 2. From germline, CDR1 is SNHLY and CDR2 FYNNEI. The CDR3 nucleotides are TGTGCCAGCAGTGAAACTAGCGTACAAGAGACCCAGTACTTC. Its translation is CASSETSVQETQYF.

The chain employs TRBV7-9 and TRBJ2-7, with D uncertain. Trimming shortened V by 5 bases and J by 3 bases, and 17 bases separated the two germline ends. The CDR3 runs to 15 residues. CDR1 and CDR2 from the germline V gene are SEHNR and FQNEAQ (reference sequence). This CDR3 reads CASSPQAADFYEQYF. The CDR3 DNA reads TGTGCCAGCAGCCCTCAAGCCGCCGATTTCTACGAGCAGTACTTC.

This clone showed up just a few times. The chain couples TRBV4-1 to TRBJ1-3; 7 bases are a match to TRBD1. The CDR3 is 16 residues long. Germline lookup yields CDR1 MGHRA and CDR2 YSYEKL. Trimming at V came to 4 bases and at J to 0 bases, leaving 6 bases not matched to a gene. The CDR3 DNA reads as TGCGCCAGCAGCCCAGGGACAGCTCGCTCTGGAAACACCATATATTTT. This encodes CASSPGTARSGNTIYF.

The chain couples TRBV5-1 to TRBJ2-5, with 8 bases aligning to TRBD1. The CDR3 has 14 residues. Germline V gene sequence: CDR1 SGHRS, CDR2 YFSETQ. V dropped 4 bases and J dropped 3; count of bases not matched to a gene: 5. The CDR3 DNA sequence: TGCGCCAGCAGCGGCCCGGACAGGGAAGAGACCCAGTACTTC. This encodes CASSGPDREETQYF.

The CDR3 DNA reads as TGCGCCAGCAGCCCCCCCTGGGAGTACAATGAGCAGTTCTTC. As protein: CASSPPWEYNEQFF. The rearrangement links TRBV5-1 to TRBJ2-1; a possible D gene is TRBD2 (5 bases). Per germline, CDR1 SGHRS and CDR2 YFSETQ. The CDR3 totals 14 residues. Between the trimmed V and J ends, which lost 4 bases and 4 bases, there was a span of 12 bases.

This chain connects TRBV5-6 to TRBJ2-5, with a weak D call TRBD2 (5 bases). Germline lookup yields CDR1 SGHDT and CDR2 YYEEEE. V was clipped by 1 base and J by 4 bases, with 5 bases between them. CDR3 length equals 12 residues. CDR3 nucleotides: TGTGCCAGCAGCTTGAGCGGAGAGACCCAGTACTTC. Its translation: CASSLSGETQYF.

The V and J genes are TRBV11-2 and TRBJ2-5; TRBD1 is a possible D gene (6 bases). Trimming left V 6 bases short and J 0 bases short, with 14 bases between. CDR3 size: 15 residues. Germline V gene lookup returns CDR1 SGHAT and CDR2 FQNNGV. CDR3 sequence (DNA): TGTGCCAGCAGGAACCTACAGGGTTACCAAGAGACCCAGTACTTC. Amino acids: CASRNLQGYQETQYF.

CDR3 bases: TGTGCCAGCAGTGACAGGACTAGCGGTCTCTACGAGCAGTACTTC. Protein sequence: CASSDRTSGLYEQYF. This chain links TRBV2 with TRBJ2-7; 10 nucleotides line up with TRBD2. CDR1 and CDR2 (germline): SNHLY, FYNNEI. V lost 3 bases, J lost 3 bases, and 5 bases stayed unmatched. The CDR3 runs to 15 residues.

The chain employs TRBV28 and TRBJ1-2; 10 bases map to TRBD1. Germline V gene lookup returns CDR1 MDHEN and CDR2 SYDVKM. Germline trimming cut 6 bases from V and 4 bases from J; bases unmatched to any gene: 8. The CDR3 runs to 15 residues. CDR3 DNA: TGTGCCAGCAGGGACGGACAGGGGGAAGTCTATGGCTACACCTTC. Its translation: CASRDGQGEVYGYTF.

This chain's CDR3 is CSVGENRADRLRYTF. In DNA, the CDR3 is TGCAGCGTTGGTGAGAACAGGGCGGATCGACTTCGCTACACCTTC. The chain couples TRBV29-1 to TRBJ1-2; TRBD1 is a possible D gene (6 bases). The germline V and J ends were trimmed by 4 bases and 9 bases, with 24 bases remaining between them. The CDR3 loop spans 15 amino acids. CDR1 is SQVTM, CDR2 ANQGSEA, per germline.

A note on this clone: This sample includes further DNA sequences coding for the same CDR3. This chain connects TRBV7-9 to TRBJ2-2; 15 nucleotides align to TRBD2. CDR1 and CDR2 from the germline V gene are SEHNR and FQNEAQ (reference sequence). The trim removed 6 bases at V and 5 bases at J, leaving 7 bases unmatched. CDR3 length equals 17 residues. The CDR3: CASSRTSGRAGTGELFF. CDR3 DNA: TGTGCCAGCAGTAGGACTAGCGGGAGGGCTGGTACCGGGGAGCTGTTTTTT.

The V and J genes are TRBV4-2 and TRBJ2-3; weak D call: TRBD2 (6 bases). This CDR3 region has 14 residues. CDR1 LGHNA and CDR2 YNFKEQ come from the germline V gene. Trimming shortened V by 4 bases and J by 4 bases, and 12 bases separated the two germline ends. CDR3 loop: CASSPETRADTQYF. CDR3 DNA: TGTGCCAGCAGCCCGGAGACTAGGGCAGATACGCAGTATTTT.

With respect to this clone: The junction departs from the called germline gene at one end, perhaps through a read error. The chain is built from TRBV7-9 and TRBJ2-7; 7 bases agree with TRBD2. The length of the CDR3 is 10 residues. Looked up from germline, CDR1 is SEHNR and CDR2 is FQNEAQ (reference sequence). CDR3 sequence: CASSLDSGGF. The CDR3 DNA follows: TGTGCCAGCAGCTTAGATTCGGGAGGCTTC.

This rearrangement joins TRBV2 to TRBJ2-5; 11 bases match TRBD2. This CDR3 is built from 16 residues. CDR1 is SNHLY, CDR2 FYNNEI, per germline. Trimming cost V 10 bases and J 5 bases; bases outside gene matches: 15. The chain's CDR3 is CATGPGTSGPLETQYF. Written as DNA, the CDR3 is TGTGCCACGGGGCCCGGGACTAGCGGACCTCTGGAGACCCAGTACTTC.